The T cell receptor (beta chain) described here comes from a study of cytomegalovirus exposure and HLA in healthy donors. PCR employed 60 Vbeta and 13 Jbeta primers. Generated by immunoSEQ multiplex PCR, the TCRdb table keeps only in-frame clones and is missing some. Of about 190,000 clones listed, roughly 73% are singletons. This CDR3 comprises 15 residues. The germline V gene encodes CDR1 SEHNR and CDR2 FQNEAQ (reference sequence). Trimming pared 1 base from V and 1 base from J, leaving 10 bases between. The sequenced sample consisted of PBMCs. The V gene is TRBV7-9, the J gene TRBJ1-1; TRBD1 is a possible D gene (6 bases). This TCR was recovered from a woman in her 30s in good health and CMV-seropositive. CDR3 protein: CASSLGDRRNTEAFF. The CDR3 DNA sequence: TGTGCCAGCAGCTTAGGAGACAGGAGGAACACTGAAGCTTTCTTT. Full variable domain (remainder filled in from reference TRBV7-9 and TRBJ1-1): DTGVSQNPRHKITKRGQNVTFRCDPISEHNRLYWYRQTLGQGPEFLTYFQNEAQLEKSRLLSDRFSAERPKGSFSTLEIQRTEQGDSAMYLCASSLGDRRNTEAFFGQGTRLTVV.